This paragraph covers one T cell receptor (beta chain) sequence. Authors' data handling: Estimation of nucleated cell counts was performed using reference gene primer amplification. TCRdb's copy holds only in-frame clones and misses some; the assay was immunoSEQ multiplex PCR. V and J calls and clone size come straight from that table; D and trimming were deduced from the DNA. The data contain approximately 350,000 clones, 85% to 90% of them singletons. This sample is drawn from a study of blood T cell repertoires in COVID-19. Study-level information: Researchers got acute and convalescent COVID-19 samples from the United States, Italy and Spain. In each case, the material was cDNA or gDNA derived from T cells, B-cell-depleted T cells, or PBMCs.

CDR3 length: 15 amino acids. Trimming took 4 bases from V and 5 from J; bases not matched to a gene: 8. Germline V lookup: CDR1 KGHDR, CDR2 SFDVKD. The chain joins TRBV24-1 to TRBJ1-2; 8 nucleotides match TRBD1. The sequenced sample consisted of peripheral blood. The source of this sequence is a woman in her seventies with COVID-19, enrolled during active disease. CDR3 bases: TGTGCCACCAGTGACCCCGGGACAGGAGAATATGGCTACACCTTC. This gives the protein CATSDPGTGEYGYTF.